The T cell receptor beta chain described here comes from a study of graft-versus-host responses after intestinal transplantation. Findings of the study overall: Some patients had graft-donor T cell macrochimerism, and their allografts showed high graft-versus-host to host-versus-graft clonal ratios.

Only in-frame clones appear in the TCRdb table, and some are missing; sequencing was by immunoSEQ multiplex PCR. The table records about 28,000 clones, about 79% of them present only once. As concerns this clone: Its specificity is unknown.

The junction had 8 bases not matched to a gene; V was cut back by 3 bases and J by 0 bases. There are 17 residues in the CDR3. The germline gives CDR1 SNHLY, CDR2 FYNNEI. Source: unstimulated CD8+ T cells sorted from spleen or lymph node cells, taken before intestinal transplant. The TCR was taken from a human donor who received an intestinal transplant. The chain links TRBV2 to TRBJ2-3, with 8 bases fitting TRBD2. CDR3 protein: CASSDLTGGPSTDTQYF. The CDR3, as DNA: TGTGCCAGCAGTGACTTGACGGGGGGGCCAAGCACAGATACGCAGTATTTT.